Below, 32 T cell receptor beta chains from the same sample are listed, as sequenced in a study of T cells in Graves' hyperthyroidism and ophthalmopathy. Amplification of TCR beta CDR3 regions used RNA as the template. HTBI primers were the set used in a first-round RT-PCR of the TCR CDR3. Using its own MiXCR run on the multiplex PCR reads, TCRdb lists one record per CDR3 protein. This sample has about 400,000 distinct CDR3 sequences, with about 14% found just once. The source material was blood. The receptors were sampled from a man between 50 and 59 years old with Graves' ophthalmopathy.

This clonotype was seen only a few times. The gene calls are TRBV29-1 and TRBJ1-1; D may be TRBD1 (5 bases). Trimming removed 4 bases from V and 0 bases from J, with 9 bases in between. The CDR3 extends over 13 amino acids. Germline CDR1 is SQVTM and CDR2 is ANQGSEA. The CDR3 here is CSVGTLMNTEAFF. As DNA, the CDR3 is TGCAGCGTTGGGACATTAATGAACACTGAAGCTTTCTTT. Filled out from reference TRBV29-1 and TRBJ1-1, the complete variable domain reads SAVISQKPSRDICQRGTSLTIQCQVDSQVTMMFWYRQQPGQSLTLIATANQGSEATYESGFVIDKFPISRPNLTFSTLTVSNMSPEDSSIYLCSVGTLMNTEAFFGQGTRLTVV.

This clonotype was picked up many times. The gene calls are TRBV6-1 and TRBJ2-3; either TRBD1 or TRBD2 may supply D (6 bases each). Trimming took off 7 bases at V and 4 bases at J, with 18 bases between the two ends. CDR1 is MNHNS and CDR2 is SASEGT in the germline V gene. This CDR3 is built from 15 residues. The CDR3 DNA reads as TGTGCCAGCAACCTAGGGGGGTCGGGGGCAGATACGCAGTATTTT. It translates to CASNLGGSGADTQYF.

Here the CDR3 DNA reads TGCGCCAGCGGAGACACGCCTATAACCTACAATGAGCAGTTCTTC. Protein: CASGDTPITYNEQFF. This chain connects TRBV5-1 to TRBJ2-1; D ambiguous. V was clipped by 7 bases and J by 2 bases, with 16 bases between them. The CDR3 covers 15 residues. The germline V gene has CDR1 SGHRS and CDR2 YFSETQ.

This clonotype was seen at least ten times. The chain couples TRBV12-3 or TRBV12-4 to TRBJ2-7, with TRBD2 identical over 7 bases. The V and J ends lost 6 bases and 3 bases, in that order; junction bases with no gene match: 11. This CDR3 region has 15 residues. The CDR3 loop is CASRKSSGSHYEQYF. Written as DNA, the CDR3 is TGTGCCAGCAGAAAAAGTAGCGGGTCTCACTACGAGCAGTACTTC.

This clonotype was seen at least ten times. V and J are TRBV12-3 or TRBV12-4 and TRBJ2-3; 8 positions match TRBD2. The CDR3 has 15 residues. V lost 6 bases to trimming and J lost 4 bases; unmatched junction nucleotides: 9. In DNA form, the CDR3 reads TGTGCCAGCAGACCTCGAGCGGGAGTGCCAGATACGCAGTATTTT. This codes for CASRPRAGVPDTQYF.

This clonotype occurred many times. The J gene is TRBJ2-1, the V gene TRBV13; TRBD2 matches at 8 bases. Losses at the gene ends were 2 bases for V and 9 bases for J; bases not matched to a gene: 12. Germline-derived CDR1 and CDR2 are PRHDT and FYEKMQ (reference sequence). This CDR3 contains 16 residues. The CDR3 is CASSLQVTGGDGEQFF. CDR3 nucleotides: TGTGCCAGCAGCTTACAAGTGACGGGAGGGGACGGTGAGCAGTTCTTC.

This clonotype was found many times. The V gene is TRBV3-1, the J gene TRBJ1-1; perhaps TRBD1 as D (6 bases). The CDR3 spans 15 residues. Between the trimmed V and J ends, which lost 0 bases and 9 bases, there was a span of 17 bases. Germline CDR1 and CDR2: LGHDT and YNNKEL (reference sequence). The CDR3 nucleotides are TGTGCCAGCAGCCAAGATCTAACAGGGAGAATAAAAGCTTTCTTT. This translates into CASSQDLTGRIKAFF.

CDR3 sequence: CATKGTHSSYNEQFF. In DNA, the CDR3 is TGTGCCACTAAGGGGACACATAGCTCCTACAATGAGCAGTTCTTC. The chain carries TRBV6-1 and TRBJ2-1; weak D call: TRBD1 (6 bases). Trimming took off 10 bases at V and 0 bases at J, with 16 bases between the two ends. The CDR3 is made up of 15 amino acids. Looked up from germline, CDR1 is MNHNS and CDR2 is SASEGT.

This clonotype was detected only a few times. The chain recombines TRBV4-1 with TRBJ2-1; D unresolved. This CDR3 has 16 residues. V was trimmed by 3 bases and J by 2 bases, leaving 14 bases between them. CDR1 MGHRA and CDR2 YSYEKL come from the germline V gene. CDR3 sequence reads: CASSQGRARPYNEQFF. The CDR3 nucleotides read TGCGCCAGCAGCCAGGGCCGAGCCAGGCCCTACAATGAGCAGTTCTTC.

This clonotype was seen ten or more times. The chain couples TRBV12-5 to TRBJ2-7, with unresolved D. V gave up 0 bases and J gave up 0 bases, with 3 bases separating them. This CDR3 contains 13 residues. Germline lookup yields CDR1 LGHNT and CDR2 FRNRAP. The CDR3 DNA reads as TGTGCTAGTGGTTTGGTATCCTCCTACGAGCAGTACTTC. It translates to CASGLVSSYEQYF.

The J gene is TRBJ1-5, the V gene TRBV15, with a tentative D call TRBD1 (5 bases). CDR1 is LNHNV and CDR2 is YYDKDF in the germline V gene (reference sequence). V dropped 2 bases and J dropped 2 bases, with 10 bases sitting between them. The CDR3 length is 15 residues. CDR3 nucleotide sequence: TGTGCCACCAGCAGAAGGGGTGAGGGCAATCAGCCCCAGCATTTT. This sequence encodes CATSRRGEGNQPQHF.

This clonotype was seen many times. CDR3 coding DNA: TGCAGCGAATTACCGATGGCGGGAGGAGGGAATGAGCAGTTCTTC. This translates into CSELPMAGGGNEQFF. The chain joins TRBV20-1 to TRBJ2-1, with 8 nucleotides matching TRBD2. Germline assignment: CDR1 DFQATT and CDR2 SNEGSKA (reference sequence). CDR3 length: 15 amino acids.

This sequence joins TRBV30 and TRBJ1-5; D remains unclear. Germline CDR1 is GTSNPN and CDR2 is SVGIG (reference sequence). The CDR3 has 12 amino acids. The V end was cut by 2 bases, the J end by 2 bases, with 4 bases between. The CDR3 region has the DNA TGTGCCTGGAGTAGGGGCAATCAGCCCCAGCATTTT. Amino acids: CAWSRGNQPQHF.

This clonotype was found once. The chain recombines TRBV11-2 with TRBJ2-1, with TRBD2 matching over 13 bases. The CDR3 totals 16 residues. Germline values: CDR1 SGHAT, CDR2 FQNNGV. V was pared by 6 bases and J by 7 bases, with 9 bases of the junction left unmatched. The CDR3 DNA is TGTGCCAGCAGTCCCCCGACTAGCGGGAGGAGGAATGAGCAGTTCTTC. Its protein is CASSPPTSGRRNEQFF.

This clonotype has ten or more counts. This sequence joins TRBV20-1 and TRBJ2-7; 11 bases agree with TRBD2. This CDR3 spans 16 amino acids. J lost 2 bases, V lost 1 base, and 7 bases had no gene match. The germline CDR1 and CDR2 sequences are DFQATT and SNEGSKA (reference sequence). The CDR3: CSARGRLAGLTYEQYF. CDR3 in DNA: TGCAGTGCTAGAGGCCGACTAGCGGGGTTAACCTACGAGCAGTACTTC.

This clonotype was counted a few times. The chain uses TRBV7-2 and TRBJ2-5; 8 bases map to TRBD2. Germline CDR1 SGHTA, CDR2 FQGNSA. The CDR3 loop spans 16 amino acids. V was clipped by 1 base and J by 3 bases; unmatched bases: 7. The CDR3 bases are TGTGCCAGCAGCTTAGAAAGCGGGAGACGGGAAGAGACCCAGTACTTC. The encoded protein is CASSLESGRREETQYF.

About this clonotype: Likely a read error: the CDR3 ends without its conserved phenylalanine or tryptophan. The rearrangement links TRBV29-1 to TRBJ2-7, with D perhaps given as TRBD1 or TRBD2 (5 bases each). This CDR3 has 13 amino acids. V lost 7 bases to trimming and J lost 0 bases, with 13 bases between them. Germline lookup yields CDR1 SQVTM and CDR2 ANQGSEA. CDR3 residues: CSGGRGSSYEQYL. The CDR3 DNA sequence: TGCAGCGGGGGGAGAGGATCCTCCTACGAGCAGTACCTC.

The CDR3 region is CASSYSYQRTTSEQFF. CDR3 nucleotide sequence: TGTGCCAGCAGTTACTCTTACCAGCGGACTACAAGTGAGCAGTTCTTC. This chain uses TRBV6-2 or TRBV6-3 with TRBJ2-1; TRBD2 might be the D (6 bases). Germline CDR1 and CDR2: MNHEY and SVGEGT. The V gene lost 0 bases and the J gene lost 9 bases, with 18 bases spanning the gap. CDR3 length: 16 amino acids.

This clonotype showed up just a few times. This rearrangement joins TRBV6-1 to TRBJ1-5, with D perhaps TRBD1 (6 bases). The length of the CDR3 is 15 residues. V lost 2 bases and J lost 1, with 9 bases in between. From germline, CDR1 is MNHNS and CDR2 SASEGT. The CDR3 loop reads CASSEWGQSNQPQHF. CDR3 nucleotides: TGTGCCAGCAGTGAATGGGGGCAGAGCAATCAGCCCCAGCATTTT.

The table lists this clonotype with many counts. The J gene is TRBJ2-5, the V gene TRBV6-2 or TRBV6-3, with 7 bases identical to TRBD2. V shed 6 bases, J shed 4 bases, and the junction held 5 bases outside the gene matches. Germline CDR1 reads MNHEY; CDR2 reads SVGEGT. The CDR3 has 13 residues. The CDR3 loop reads CASRLLARETQYF. The CDR3 DNA reads TGTGCCAGCAGGCTACTAGCGCGAGAGACCCAGTACTTC.

This clonotype was detected a few times. The V gene is TRBV20-1, the J gene TRBJ2-3, with 7 bases identical to TRBD2. V lost 2 bases to trimming and J lost 1 base; unmatched junction nucleotides: 6. The CDR3 is 15 residues long. CDR1 is DFQATT, CDR2 SNEGSKA, per germline (reference sequence). The CDR3 DNA sequence: TGCAGTGCTAGATATCCTAGCGGAGGCACAGATACGCAGTATTTT. This gives the protein CSARYPSGGTDTQYF.

The sample holds many counts of this clonotype. The rearrangement joins TRBV11-2 to TRBJ1-1, with D hard to call. Germline V gene sequence: CDR1 SGHAT, CDR2 FQNNGV. This CDR3 is 13 amino acids long. Trimming left V 3 bases short and J 0 bases short, with 5 bases between. CDR3 coding DNA: TGTGCCAGCAGCTTCGACATGAACACTGAAGCTTTCTTT. Translating it yields CASSFDMNTEAFF.

This chain links TRBV27 with TRBJ2-7, with TRBD1 matching 7 bases. The CDR3 length is 15 residues. V dropped 6 bases and J dropped 1; count of bases not matched to a gene: 9. CDR1 and CDR2 (germline): MNHEY, SMNVEV (reference sequence). The CDR3 here is CASSSRQGPSYEQYF. The CDR3 bases are TGTGCCAGCAGCTCTCGACAGGGACCGTCCTACGAGCAGTACTTC.

This clonotype was seen more than once but under ten times. Lacking the conserved final phenylalanine or tryptophan, this CDR3 likely reflects a read error. The gene calls are TRBV6-1 and TRBJ2-7; 11 bases match TRBD2. The germline gives CDR1 MNHNS, CDR2 SASEGT. The CDR3 loop spans 13 amino acids. Trimming took 6 bases from V and 3 from J; bases not matched to a gene: 1. The CDR3 nucleotides are TGTGCCAGCAGGGGGACTAGCGGCTACGAGCAGTACCTC. Translating it yields CASRGTSGYEQYL.

CDR3 sequence: CASSDRGAGGYEQYF. For the CDR3, the DNA is TGTGCCAGCAGTGATCGGGGGGCGGGAGGCTACGAGCAGTACTTC. The V and J genes are TRBV6-1 and TRBJ2-7, with 8 bases that match TRBD2. The CDR3 sequence is 15 residues long. Trimming removed 3 bases from V and 3 bases from J; junction bases left unmatched: 7. The V gene's germline CDR1 is MNHNS and CDR2 SASEGT.

The rearrangement links TRBV6-5 to TRBJ2-7, with 9 bases matching TRBD1. This CDR3 has 15 amino acids. CDR1 is MNHEY and CDR2 is SVGAGI in the germline V gene. V shed 0 bases and J 2 bases; nucleotides not matched to a gene: 2. CDR3 in DNA: TGTGCCAGCAGTTACTCGACAGGGGGGACCTACGAGCAGTACTTC. This encodes CASSYSTGGTYEQYF.

The chain has TRBV7-2 and TRBJ2-3, with D possibly called TRBD1 or TRBD2 (5 bases each). V lost 0 bases, J lost 10 bases, and 8 bases lay in between. The CDR3 length is 12 residues. Germline assignment: CDR1 SGHTA and CDR2 FQGNSA. DNA of the CDR3: TGTGCCAGCAGCTTAGCGGGACGGTCGCAGTATTTT. Amino acid sequence: CASSLAGRSQYF.

This clonotype showed up many times. The J gene is TRBJ1-3, the V gene TRBV6-1; no firm D call. Germline CDR1 MNHNS, CDR2 SASEGT. With 8 bases removed from V and 0 bases from J, the gap between germline ends came to 8 bases. The CDR3 is 13 amino acids. CDR3 coding DNA: TGTGCCAGCTGGACTTACTCTGGAAACACCATATATTTT. It specifies CASWTYSGNTIYF.

This clonotype was seen ten or more times. The chain has TRBV29-1 and TRBJ2-3; no firm D call. This CDR3 is built from 16 residues. The germline V gene has CDR1 SQVTM and CDR2 ANQGSEA. V was shortened by 1 base and J by 2 bases, with 16 bases between the two germline ends. The CDR3 here is CSVEGPGLPPTDTQYF. The DNA of the CDR3 is TGCAGCGTTGAAGGGCCGGGCCTTCCCCCCACAGATACGCAGTATTTT.

This clonotype has only a few counts. This rearrangement joins TRBV10-2 to TRBJ1-5, with 8 bases that match TRBD1. CDR3 size: 14 residues. V lost 7 bases, J lost 4 bases, and 6 bases stayed unmatched. CDR1 is WSHSY and CDR2 is SAAADI in the germline V gene. CDR3 residues: CASKRDRLNQPQHF. The DNA of the CDR3 is TGCGCCAGCAAGAGGGACAGGTTAAATCAGCCCCAGCATTTT.

This clonotype was seen a few times. This rearrangement joins TRBV20-1 to TRBJ1-2, with no clear D. CDR1 is DFQATT and CDR2 is SNEGSKA in the germline V gene (reference sequence). The ends were cut back, 8 bases at V and 0 bases at J, with 19 bases in the middle. The CDR3 spans 15 residues. The CDR3 region is CSTTAAAAANYGYTF. CDR3 DNA sequence: TGCAGTACAACCGCAGCGGCAGCCGCTAACTATGGCTACACCTTC.

The sample holds many counts of this clonotype. The chain joins TRBV20-1 to TRBJ1-4, with TRBD1 identical over 9 bases. CDR3 size: 12 residues. Germline CDR1 is DFQATT and CDR2 is SNEGSKA (reference sequence). CDR3 bases: TGCACCATCGACAGGGGGGGTGAAAAACTGTTTTTT. It encodes CTIDRGGEKLFF.